This T cell receptor beta chain was profiled in a study of blood T cell repertoires in COVID-19. About the study: The study drew acute and convalescent COVID-19 samples from the United States, Italy and Spain. Sample material is recorded as cDNA or gDNA derived from T cells, B-cell-depleted T cells, or PBMCs.

Seattle participants joined during active infection and were tracked over time. The CDR3 consists of 10 residues. Germline V gene data show CDR1 as MDHEN and CDR2 as SYDVKM. The V and J ends lost 5 bases and 3 bases respectively, with 2 bases between them. In the original processing: Estimates of nucleated cell counts were drawn from the amplification of reference gene primers. Profiling relied on immunoSEQ multiplex PCR, and the TCRdb table lists in-frame clones only, not all of them. V, J and clone size are taken as reported in that table, and D and trimming were inferred from the DNA itself. The sample yields about 160,000 clones, around 92% seen once.

This chain joins TRBV28 and TRBJ2-7; the D is unclear. The sample taken for sequencing was peripheral blood. The TCR was taken from a man aged 25-40 years with COVID-19, enrolled during active disease. The CDR3 bases are TGTGCCAGCAGTCTCTACGAGCAGTACTTC. As protein: CASSLYEQYF.